A selection of T cell receptor beta chains follows, all from one sample in a study of cytomegalovirus exposure and HLA in healthy donors. Clones were sequenced by immunoSEQ multiplex PCR, and TCRdb holds only the in-frame ones, with some missing. The sample has roughly 100,000 clones; about 62% are singletons. Source material: PBMCs. All receptors come from a human donor in good health. The CDR3 runs from the conserved cysteine through the conserved F or W. The D gene is left open where the match is weak. Size values are once, few and many counts, or a class for expanded clones, and some rows have none.

D: -
V: TRBV4-1
size: few
J: TRBJ2-1
CDR3: CASSHSNFPGFEQFF
DNA: TGCGCCAGCAGCCACTCAAACTTTCCCGGGTTTGAGCAGTTCTTC

D: -
V: TRBV28
size: -
J: TRBJ2-2
CDR3: CASRPWESGNTGELFF
DNA: TGTGCCAGCAGACCCTGGGAGTCGGGGAACACCGGGGAGCTGTTTTTT

D: -
V: TRBV2
size: -
J: TRBJ1-1
CDR3: CASRVGGGTEAFF
DNA: TGTGCCAGCAGGGTAGGAGGAGGCACTGAAGCTTTCTTT

D: -
V: TRBV6-5
size: few
J: TRBJ2-3
CDR3: CASSYSGRPSTDTQYF
DNA: TGTGCCAGCAGTTACTCGGGGCGACCGAGCACAGATACGCAGTATTTT

D: -
V: TRBV27
size: -
J: TRBJ1-2
CDR3: CASSLTRNYGYTF
DNA: TGTGCCAGCAGTTTGACTCGGAACTATGGCTACACCTTC

D: -
V: TRBV15
size: -
J: TRBJ2-2
CDR3: CATSSGAGSTGELFF
DNA: TGTGCCACCAGCAGCGGCGCGGGGTCCACCGGGGAGCTGTTTTTT

D: TRBD2
V: TRBV11-2
size: -
J: TRBJ2-2
CDR3: CASSLGLAGLPETGELFF
DNA: TGTGCCAGCAGCTTAGGGCTAGCGGGCCTCCCCGAGACCGGGGAGCTGTTTTTT

D: -
V: TRBV11-2
size: -
J: TRBJ1-1
CDR3: CASSFSGFTEAFF
DNA: TGTGCCAGCAGCTTTTCAGGGTTCACTGAAGCTTTCTTT

D: TRBD2
V: TRBV6-1
size: -
J: TRBJ2-1
CDR3: CASSEELAGGWMRNEQFF
DNA: TGTGCCAGCAGTGAAGAACTAGCGGGAGGGTGGATGCGGAATGAGCAGTTCTTC

D: TRBD1
V: TRBV4-2
size: few
J: TRBJ2-2
CDR3: CASSQVPGGQGSGELFF
DNA: TGTGCCAGCAGCCAAGTTCCGGGGGGACAGGGCAGCGGGGAGCTGTTTTTT

D: TRBD1
V: TRBV14
size: few
J: TRBJ2-1
CDR3: CASSKGAVSYNEQFF
DNA: TGTGCCAGCAGCAAGGGGGCGGTTTCCTACAATGAGCAGTTCTTC

D: TRBD1
V: TRBV6-4
size: -
J: TRBJ2-1
CDR3: CASSVTGSNYNEQFF
DNA: TGTGCCAGCAGTGTGACAGGGAGCAACTACAATGAGCAGTTCTTC

D: -
V: TRBV19
size: -
J: TRBJ2-7
CDR3: CASSPAGNSYEQYF
DNA: TGTGCCAGTAGTCCCGCCGGGAACTCCTACGAGCAGTACTTC

D: TRBD2
V: TRBV19
size: -
J: TRBJ2-3
CDR3: CASSMMASGRGDTQYF
DNA: TGTGCCAGTAGTATGATGGCTAGCGGGAGAGGGGATACGCAGTATTTT

D: -
V: TRBV23-1
size: -
J: TRBJ1-4
CDR3: CASSPPREPTNEKLFF
DNA: TGCGCCAGCAGTCCCCCTAGGGAGCCGACTAATGAAAAACTGTTTTTT

D: -
V: TRBV7-9
size: -
J: TRBJ2-5
CDR3: CASSSWTAQETQYF
DNA: TGTGCCAGCAGCTCCTGGACTGCACAAGAGACCCAGTACTTC

D: TRBD1
V: TRBV19
size: -
J: TRBJ2-7
CDR3: CASSDTGVYEQYF
DNA: TGTGCCAGTAGTGATACAGGGGTGTACGAGCAGTACTTC

D: -
V: TRBV28
size: -
J: TRBJ1-2
CDR3: CASRSQGSGYTF
DNA: TGTGCCAGCAGAAGCCAGGGAAGTGGCTACACCTTC

D: TRBD2
V: TRBV29-1
size: once
J: TRBJ2-1
CDR3: CSVETSGFNEQFF
DNA: TGCAGCGTTGAGACTAGCGGATTCAATGAGCAGTTCTTC

D: TRBD1
V: TRBV5-1
size: once
J: TRBJ2-2
CDR3: CASSYNPPGQASGGELFF
DNA: TGCGCCAGCAGCTACAATCCTCCGGGACAGGCGTCCGGCGGGGAGCTGTTTTTT

D: -
V: TRBV7-2
size: -
J: TRBJ2-7
CDR3: CASSLYGRVGHEQYF
DNA: TGTGCCAGCAGCTTATATGGTCGGGTGGGTCACGAGCAGTACTTC

D: TRBD2
V: TRBV25-1
size: -
J: TRBJ2-5
CDR3: CASSENYRLAGEETQYF
DNA: TGTGCCAGCAGTGAGAACTACCGACTAGCGGGAGAGGAGACCCAGTACTTC

D: -
V: TRBV18
size: -
J: TRBJ2-7
CDR3: CASSPRDGSQYEQYF
DNA: TGTGCCAGCTCACCACGCGACGGGAGTCAATACGAGCAGTACTTC